This T cell receptor (beta chain) was found in a study of early T cells in non-severe SARS-CoV-2 infection (dated by TCRdb to the early 2020s). Background on the whole study: Because TCR sequencing relied on bulk RNA taken from unsorted whole blood, pairing of alpha and beta chains was not possible. The full study reports these points: VDJdb matching was skewed toward anti-spike CD8 responses, so virus-specific expansions were likely underestimated and private and CD4 specificities were missed.

Receptors were amplified or captured by 5' RACE. Sequencer: NextSeq 500. In the TCR library protocol, unique molecular identifiers were attached to individual cDNA molecules to correct for PCR bias and sequencing error. Sequencing covered both TCR alpha and beta chains, and within each sample the abundances of alpha and beta sequences were tightly co-correlated. As for the original processing: Decombinator V4 was used to annotate TCR sequences for V gene, J gene and CDR3. TCRs were defined as expanded if a significant change between any two time points was detected under a Poisson model with p below 0.0001. TCR abundances were normalised to the total number of TCRs sequenced in each sample and reported as counts per million. TRAV1-2 paired with TRAJ12, TRAJ20 or TRAJ33 defined MAIT TCRs, while TRAV10 paired with TRAJ18 defined iNKT TCRs. VDJdb, accessed 1 November 2021, was searched for CMV, EBV and SARS-CoV-2 annotated TCRs, with TCRs annotated for multiple antigens excluded. TCRdb trimmed the raw reads at Q25, called clones with MiXCR and kept productive beta chains. Entries are consolidated by CDR3 protein sequence, retaining the most common genes and DNA. TCRdb, not the original authors, processed these V and J calls. The sample table lists 60,000 to 75,000 distinct CDR3 sequences, 10% to 15% of them with a count of one. The ten largest clones take up under 1.5% of the sample.

The CDR3, cysteine through phenylalanine, is 16 amino acids long. Just the 48-base CDR3 DNA is kept, in frame starting at base 1. Ends trimmed: V by 4 bases, J by 1 base; bases unmatched to a gene: 6. Sequences SEHNR (CDR1) and FQNEAQ (CDR2) are obtained from the germline V gene (reference sequence). Note on this clonotype: What this receptor recognizes is not known. One base away there is no much larger clone; base qualities are not given.

This was a case-control study nested in a cohort of healthcare workers in London, UK, who had nasopharyngeal swab PCR tests and blood samples taken every week. Healthcare workers were recruited between 23 and 31 March 2020, during the week of the UK lockdown, and were followed weekly for up to about 16 weeks. Sample: whole blood, taken at baseline. The V and J genes are TRBV7-9 and TRBJ2-2; TRBD1 aligns with 7 central bases. The receptor's source is an adult who was a healthcare worker with PCR-confirmed SARS-CoV-2 infection or an uninfected control (not recorded which). The CDR3 reads as follows: CASSSRGQLNTGELFF. The DNA sequence is TGTGCCAGCAGCTCCAGGGGACAGTTGAACACCGGGGAGCTGTTTTTT.